Below, 14 T cell receptor beta chains from the same sample are listed, as sequenced in a study of control samples from healthy donors and cancer patients. This table comes from immunoSEQ multiplex PCR, and its TCRdb copy is limited to in-frame clones, with some not included. The table includes over 150,000 clones, about 93% detected once. The source material was blood. The source is a man aged 18-30 years in good health.

This clone was counted a single time. The chain employs TRBV10-3 and TRBJ2-3; D perhaps matches TRBD1 (6 bases). The ends were cut back, 11 bases at V and 2 bases at J, with 11 bases in the middle. This CDR3 has 12 amino acids. Per the germline V gene, CDR1 is ENHRY and CDR2 is SYGVKD. CDR3 sequence reads: CAAGDPTDTQYF. DNA of the CDR3: TGTGCCGCAGGGGATCCCACAGATACGCAGTATTTT.

The chain employs TRBV5-6 and TRBJ1-2; TRBD1 agrees at 7 bases. This CDR3 contains 14 residues. Germline V lookup: CDR1 SGHDT, CDR2 YYEEEE. V lost 0 bases, J lost 5 bases, and 4 bases stayed unmatched. The CDR3 reads CASSLAEQGYGYTF. CDR3 DNA sequence: TGTGCCAGCAGCTTGGCAGAACAGGGGTATGGCTACACCTTC.

J is TRBJ1-3 and V is TRBV30, with unresolved D. The germline CDR1 and CDR2 sequences are GTSNPN and SVGIG (reference sequence). Trimming took 2 bases from V and 3 from J, leaving 8 bases between them. The CDR3 is 13 residues long. The CDR3 protein is CAWSQTGGNTIYF. The CDR3 DNA reads TGTGCCTGGAGTCAAACGGGTGGAAACACCATATATTTT.

This clone was observed a few times. The chain couples TRBV30 to TRBJ2-5; TRBD1 agrees at 7 bases. This CDR3 is 13 amino acids long. Germline values: CDR1 GTSNPN, CDR2 SVGIG (reference sequence). V shed 0 bases, J shed 5 bases, and the junction held 3 bases outside the gene matches. In DNA, the CDR3 is TGTGCCTGGAGTGTACAGGGGTTGGAGACCCAGTACTTC. Amino acids: CAWSVQGLETQYF.

This clone was found a few times. The rearrangement links TRBV25-1 to TRBJ1-5; 7 nucleotides agree with TRBD1. CDR3 size: 17 residues. CDR1 MGHDK and CDR2 SYGVNS come from the germline V gene. The trim removed 2 bases at V and 0 bases at J, leaving 7 bases unmatched. Written as DNA, the CDR3 is TGTGCCAGCAGTGAAGGGACAGTCACCTATAGCAATCAGCCCCAGCATTTT. As protein: CASSEGTVTYSNQPQHF. The full variable domain, its missing parts supplied by reference TRBV25-1 and TRBJ1-5, is EADIYQTPRYLVIGTGKKITLECSQTMGHDKMYWYQQDPGMELHLIHYSYGVNSTEKGDLSSESTVSRIRTEHFPLTLESARPSHTSQYLCASSEGTVTYSNQPQHFGDGTRLSIL.

DNA for the CDR3: TGTGCCTGGACTCGTCTAGAGGGTGAAGCTTTCTTT. Protein sequence: CAWTRLEGEAFF. This rearrangement joins TRBV30 to TRBJ1-1, with D hard to call. The CDR3 is made up of 12 amino acids. Trimming shortened V by 4 bases and J by 7 bases, and 13 bases separated the two germline ends. The V gene's germline CDR1 is GTSNPN and CDR2 SVGIG (reference sequence).

The rearrangement links TRBV5-1 to TRBJ1-2, with D possibly being TRBD1 (6 bases). V shed 1 base and J shed 5 bases, with 15 bases lying between them. This CDR3 comprises 15 residues. Germline assignment: CDR1 SGHRS and CDR2 YFSETQ. The DNA of the CDR3 is TGCGCCAGCAGCTTGAATACAGATCAGGGGTATGGCTACACCTTC. It yields the protein CASSLNTDQGYGYTF.

The genes are TRBV18 and TRBJ2-2, with D unclear. This CDR3 has 13 residues. V lost 1 base, J lost 5 bases, and 5 bases lay in between. Germline V lookup: CDR1 KGHSH, CDR2 LQKENI. The CDR3 spells CASSPLSTGELFF. As DNA, the CDR3 is TGTGCCAGCTCACCACTGTCTACCGGGGAGCTGTTTTTT.

The chain is built from TRBV27 and TRBJ2-6; D gene unclear. Germline CDR1 MNHEY, CDR2 SMNVEV (reference sequence). The CDR3 has 16 residues. Trimming removed 5 bases at V and 0 bases at J, with 11 bases between. The CDR3 is CASSRPSISGANVLTF. DNA of the CDR3: TGTGCCAGCAGTCGCCCCAGTATCTCTGGGGCCAACGTCCTGACTTTC. The variable domain in full, completed from reference TRBV27 and TRBJ2-6, reads EAQVTQNPRYLITVTGKKLTVTCSQNMNHEYMSWYRQDPGLGLRQIYYSMNVEVTDKGDVPEGYKVSRKEKRNFPLILESPSPNQTSLYFCASSRPSISGANVLTFGAGSRLTVL.

The CDR3, as DNA: TGTGCCAGTAGTCCTGAAAGCAATCAGCCCCAGCATTTT. Translating it yields CASSPESNQPQHF. This chain links TRBV19 with TRBJ1-5; D not resolved. The CDR3 totals 13 residues. Germline V gene sequence: CDR1 LNHDA, CDR2 SQIVND (reference sequence). V was pared by 5 bases and J by 1 base, with 6 bases between. The whole variable domain, filled in from reference TRBV19 and TRBJ1-5, reads DGGITQSPKYLFRKEGQNVTLSCEQNLNHDAMYWYRQDPGQGLRLIYYSQIVNDFQKGDIAEGYSVSREKKESFPLTVTSAQKNPTAFYLCASSPESNQPQHFGDGTRLSIL.

The J gene is TRBJ1-4, the V gene TRBV3-1 (or the pseudogene TRBV3-2); TRBD1 might be the D (6 bases). Trimming left V 0 bases short and J 8 bases short, with 13 bases between. The CDR3 is 15 residues long. Looked up from germline, CDR1 is LGHDT and CDR2 is YNNKEL (reference sequence). DNA for the CDR3: TGTGCCAGCAGCCAAGATCTTGATAGGGGGGAAAAACTGTTTTTT. It yields the protein CASSQDLDRGEKLFF.

The count of this clone is one. CDR3 loop: CASSASGGTQYF. The CDR3 DNA follows: TGCGCCAGCAGTGCTTCCGGAGGGACGCAGTATTTT. The genes are TRBV10-1 and TRBJ2-3; D is perhaps TRBD2 (6 bases). From germline, CDR1 is WNHNN and CDR2 SYGVQD (reference sequence). V lost 4 bases, J lost 9 bases, and 11 bases lay in between. The CDR3 consists of 12 residues.

The chain uses TRBV18 and TRBJ1-6, with TRBD1 as a possible D gene (6 bases). Trimming took off 0 bases at V and 2 bases at J, with 11 bases between the two ends. CDR3 length equals 17 residues. From germline, CDR1 is KGHSH and CDR2 LQKENI. CDR3 sequence: CASSPPSGAAYNSPLHF. The CDR3 DNA reads TGTGCCAGCTCACCACCGTCGGGGGCCGCCTATAATTCACCCCTCCACTTT.

This chain joins TRBV5-1 and TRBJ2-3; 8 bases are shared with TRBD1. This CDR3 region has 16 residues. CDR1 is SGHRS and CDR2 is YFSETQ in the germline V gene. Trimming cost V 0 bases and J 6 bases; bases outside gene matches: 9. The CDR3 coding sequence is TGCGCCAGCAGCTTGGTTTTGACAGGGGAATGGGATACGCAGTATTTT. Protein product: CASSLVLTGEWDTQYF.